Below, 9 T cell receptor beta chains from the same sample are listed, as sequenced in a study of cytomegalovirus exposure and HLA in healthy donors. Both 60 Vbeta primers and 13 Jbeta primers went into the PCR. This table comes from immunoSEQ multiplex PCR, and its TCRdb copy is limited to in-frame clones, with some not included. The table includes approximately 130,000 clones, 70% to 85% detected once. Material: PBMCs. These receptors were taken from a boy aged 2-15 years in good health and CMV-seronegative.

This sequence joins TRBV5-1 and TRBJ2-3; no clear D gene. V lost 5 bases and J lost 1, with 14 bases in between. Germline V gene lookup returns CDR1 SGHRS and CDR2 YFSETQ. CDR3 size: 15 residues. CDR3 residues: CASSPGQVGTDTQYF. For the CDR3, the DNA is TGCGCCAGCAGTCCCGGCCAGGTGGGCACAGATACGCAGTATTTT.

This rearrangement joins TRBV9 to TRBJ2-1; TRBD1 agrees at 7 bases. The CDR3 is made up of 17 amino acids. Germline V lookup: CDR1 SGDLS, CDR2 YYNGEE. V was clipped by 3 bases and J by 1 base; unmatched bases: 10. The CDR3 DNA follows: TGTGCCAGCAGCGACCACCCGACAGGGAGTTCCTACAATGAGCAGTTCTTC. This encodes CASSDHPTGSSYNEQFF. Supplemented by reference TRBV9 and TRBJ2-1, the full variable domain reads DSGVTQTPKHLITATGQRVTLRCSPRSGDLSVYWYQQSLDQGLQFLIQYYNGEERAKGNILERFSAQQFPDLHSELNLSSLELGDSALYFCASSDHPTGSSYNEQFFGPGTRLTVL.

This clone was seen a few times. The V gene is TRBV6-4, the J gene TRBJ2-1; 8 bases fit TRBD2. V gave up 5 bases and J gave up 6 bases; unmatched junction bases: 3. The CDR3 has 13 residues. Germline CDR1 MRHNA, CDR2 SNTAGT. CDR3 coding DNA: TGTGCCAGCAGTAGCGGGAGTTTCAATGAGCAGTTCTTC. This sequence encodes CASSSGSFNEQFF.

The chain uses TRBV7-2 and TRBJ2-3; D gene unclear. The V gene lost 5 bases and the J gene lost 5 bases, with 11 bases spanning the gap. Germline CDR1 is SGHTA and CDR2 is FQGNSA. There are 13 residues in the CDR3. The CDR3 coding sequence is TGTGCCAGCAGCCCTCGAACGGTAGATACGCAGTATTTT. Its translation is CASSPRTVDTQYF. The full variable domain, with the rest looked up from reference TRBV7-2 and TRBJ2-3, is GAGVSQSPSNKVTEKGKDVELRCDPISGHTALYWYRQSLGQGLEFLIYFQGNSAPDKSGLPSDRFSAERTGGSVSTLTIQRTQQEDSAVYLCASSPRTVDTQYFGPGTRLTVL.

The chain uses TRBV5-6 and TRBJ1-4; TRBD1 might be the D (5 bases). The V gene lost 6 bases and the J gene lost 4 bases, with 13 bases spanning the gap. Germline lookup yields CDR1 SGHDT and CDR2 YYEEEE. The CDR3 spans 14 residues. The DNA of the CDR3 is TGTGCCAGCAAGCCAGGGTCCCTTAATGAAAAACTGTTTTTT. Translating it yields CASKPGSLNEKLFF.

The rearrangement uses TRBV11-2 and TRBJ2-3; 8 nucleotides align to TRBD1. The V segment lost 5 bases and the J segment 5 bases; nucleotides outside the gene matches: 9. The germline V gene has CDR1 SGHAT and CDR2 FQNNGV. The length of the CDR3 is 15 residues. The CDR3 nucleotides read TGTGCCAGCAGCCCAGGACAGGGCACAGGAGATACGCAGTATTTT. Translation: CASSPGQGTGDTQYF.

This clone was detected only once. The chain uses TRBV7-2 and TRBJ1-1, with D maybe TRBD1 (6 bases). The CDR3 consists of 18 residues. Deletions cut 1 base from V and 5 bases from J, with 23 bases between. The germline V gene has CDR1 SGHTA and CDR2 FQGNSA. CDR3 in DNA: TGTGCCAGCAGCTTAGGGACCCTAGGACCCCGAAGGGGGACTGAAGCTTTCTTT. Translated: CASSLGTLGPRRGTEAFF.

This chain uses TRBV10-3 with TRBJ2-1, with TRBD2 matching over 15 bases. V was clipped by 6 bases and J by 7 bases; unmatched bases: 4. The germline CDR1 and CDR2 sequences are ENHRY and SYGVKD. The CDR3 is 15 residues long. DNA for the CDR3: TGTGCCATCAGCGGACTAGCGGGAGGGGGGAATGAGCAGTTCTTC. Its translation is CAISGLAGGGNEQFF.

The chain combines TRBV29-1 with TRBJ2-3, with D maybe TRBD1 (5 bases). Germline V gene data show CDR1 as SQVTM and CDR2 as ANQGSEA. The CDR3 is 15 amino acids. Trimming shortened V by 1 base and J by 0 bases, and 11 bases separated the two germline ends. The CDR3 nucleotides read TGCAGCGTTGAAGGCAGGGCTACTAGCACAGATACGCAGTATTTT. Translating it yields CSVEGRATSTDTQYF.